These 23 T cell receptor beta chains were all obtained from the same sample, sequenced in a study of technical replicates of blood from several donors. Assay: immunoSEQ multiplex PCR; the TCRdb copy retains only in-frame clones and omits some. The repertoire has tens of thousands of clones, 90% to 97% of them found once; the top ten carry about 0.2%. What was sequenced was T cells isolated from PBMCs. The origin of the receptors is a human donor in good health.

V is TRBV5-8 and J is TRBJ2-1, with a possible D match to TRBD1 (5 bases). Trimming removed 8 bases at V and 7 bases at J, with 13 bases between. The germline V gene has CDR1 SGHTS and CDR2 YDEGEE. CDR3 length equals 12 residues. In DNA, the CDR3 is TGTGCCAGGCCAGGGATGGGGAATGAGCAGTTCTTC. Its translation is CARPGMGNEQFF.

The CDR3 DNA sequence: TGTGCCAGCAGTGGTGGACAGGGATTGGCCGGGGAGCTGTTTTTT. It yields the protein CASSGGQGLAGELFF. The chain joins TRBV6-5 to TRBJ2-2, with TRBD1 matching over 8 bases. Germline CDR1 reads MNHEY; CDR2 reads SVGAGI. This CDR3 is 15 amino acids long. After removal of 5 bases from V and 6 bases from J, the junction contained 8 bases not matched to a gene.

The chain uses TRBV5-1 and TRBJ1-1, with TRBD1 matching 11 bases. The CDR3 totals 14 residues. V dropped 2 bases and J dropped 7; count of bases not matched to a gene: 4. In germline, CDR1 is SGHRS, CDR2 YFSETQ. CDR3 DNA sequence: TGCGCCAGCAGCTTCGGGACAGGGGGACGTGAAGCTTTCTTT. Translation gives CASSFGTGGREAFF.

This chain joins TRBV5-4 and TRBJ2-7; the match to TRBD2 covers 11 bases. Germline CDR1 SGHNT, CDR2 YYREEE (reference sequence). The ends lost 4 bases at V and 4 bases at J; junction bases unmatched: 7. The CDR3 has 15 amino acids. CDR3 in DNA: TGTGCCAGCAGCCGTAGCGGGAGGGCCTCGTACGAGCAGTACTTC. The encoded protein is CASSRSGRASYEQYF.

The rearrangement joins TRBV11-3 to TRBJ2-3, with unresolved D. V was clipped by 1 base and J by 6 bases, with 8 bases between them. This CDR3 region has 13 residues. Looked up from germline, CDR1 is SGHNT and CDR2 is YENEEA. This CDR3 reads CASSLGLPDTQYF. CDR3 in DNA: TGTGCCAGCAGCTTAGGGCTTCCCGATACGCAGTATTTT.

The chain combines TRBV11-3 with TRBJ2-2; D remains unclear. The germline V gene encodes CDR1 SGHNT and CDR2 YENEEA. With 1 base removed from V and 4 bases from J, the gap between germline ends came to 10 bases. The CDR3 consists of 15 residues. Written as DNA, the CDR3 is TGTGCCAGCAGCTTAGGAGTATCGAGCACCGGGGAGCTGTTTTTT. Protein product: CASSLGVSSTGELFF. Combining the CDR3 with reference TRBV11-3 and TRBJ2-2 gives the whole variable domain EAGVVQSPRYKIIEKKQPVAFWCNPISGHNTLYWYLQNLGQGPELLIRYENEEAVDDSQLPKDRFSAERLKGVDSTLKIQPAELGDSAVYLCASSLGVSSTGELFFGEGSRLTVL.

J is TRBJ2-3 and V is TRBV2; D ambiguous. CDR3 size: 11 residues. Germline CDR1 and CDR2: SNHLY and FYNNEI. With 5 bases removed from V and 5 bases from J, the gap between germline ends came to 5 bases. CDR3 sequence (DNA): TGTGCCAGCAGTTTCAAAGATACGCAGTATTTT. Amino acid sequence: CASSFKDTQYF.

The chain has TRBV28 and TRBJ1-4; weak D call: TRBD1 (6 bases). V lost 5 bases and J lost 3, with 10 bases in between. Germline V CDR1 and CDR2: MDHEN, SYDVKM. This CDR3 has 14 residues. The CDR3 nucleotides read TGTGCCAGCAGTCCCCAGGGGCCTAATGAAAAACTGTTTTTT. It encodes CASSPQGPNEKLFF.

The V call is TRBV30, the J call TRBJ2-7; TRBD2 is a possible D gene (6 bases). Trimming took off 2 bases at V and 5 bases at J, with 10 bases between the two ends. The CDR3 extends over 12 amino acids. Per germline, CDR1 GTSNPN and CDR2 SVGIG (reference sequence). The CDR3 here is CAWSRGGDEQYF. CDR3 coding DNA: TGTGCCTGGAGTAGGGGAGGCGACGAGCAGTACTTC. Combining the CDR3 with reference TRBV30 and TRBJ2-7 gives the whole variable domain SQTIHQWPATLVQPVGSPLSLECTVEGTSNPNLYWYRQAAGRGLQLLFYSVGIGQISSEVPQNLSASRPQDRQFILSSKKLLLSDSGFYLCAWSRGGDEQYFGPGTRLTVT.

The V call is TRBV10-3, the J call TRBJ2-3; TRBD2 is a possible D gene (6 bases). This CDR3 spans 15 amino acids. Germline loops: CDR1 ENHRY, CDR2 SYGVKD. Trimming removed 7 bases at V and 0 bases at J, with 14 bases between. The CDR3 reads CAIMGSGTSTDTQYF. DNA of the CDR3: TGTGCCATCATGGGTAGCGGTACTAGCACAGATACGCAGTATTTT.

This clone has only one observation. The chain links TRBV9 to TRBJ2-1; D is possibly TRBD2 (5 bases). There are 16 residues in the CDR3. CDR1 SGDLS and CDR2 YYNGEE come from the germline V gene. V was trimmed by 3 bases and J by 3 bases, leaving 16 bases between them. Here the CDR3 DNA reads TGTGCCAGCAGCGCAGTATCGAGGGCCGTCTACAATGAGCAGTTCTTC. It is translated as CASSAVSRAVYNEQFF.

CDR3 region: CASSRTGTGKETQYF. The CDR3, as DNA: TGTGCCAGCAGCCGAACCGGGACAGGGAAAGAGACCCAGTACTTC. The chain is built from TRBV7-9 and TRBJ2-5, with TRBD1 identical over 9 bases. CDR1 and CDR2 from the germline V gene are SEHNR and FQNEAQ (reference sequence). The CDR3 runs 15 residues. The ends lost 5 bases at V and 3 bases at J; junction bases unmatched: 7.

DNA of the CDR3: TGTGCCAGCAGCGTAGGACAGGGTGTCAGGAACATTCAGTACTTC. Translating it yields CASSVGQGVRNIQYF. The gene calls are TRBV9 and TRBJ2-4; TRBD1 aligns across 7 bases. The CDR3 totals 15 residues. CDR1 is SGDLS, CDR2 YYNGEE, per germline. The J segment lost 7 bases and the V segment lost 0 bases, leaving 7 bases of the junction unmatched.

The gene calls are TRBV7-3 and TRBJ2-5; TRBD2 matches at 9 bases. CDR1 and CDR2 from the germline V gene are SGHTA and FQGTGA. The CDR3 extends over 15 amino acids. V lost 5 bases to trimming and J lost 5 bases; unmatched junction nucleotides: 9. The CDR3 loop reads CASSPRGGGLETQYF. The DNA for the CDR3 is TGTGCCAGCAGCCCGCGGGGGGGCGGTTTGGAGACCCAGTACTTC.

The CDR3 DNA follows: TGTGCCAGCAGCCTCGGAGAATCTAACTATGGCTACACCTTC. The encoded protein is CASSLGESNYGYTF. The chain couples TRBV5-6 to TRBJ1-2; the D is unclear. Deletions cut 4 bases from V and 0 bases from J, with 10 bases between. CDR1 and CDR2 (germline): SGHDT, YYEEEE. This CDR3 comprises 14 residues.

The J gene is TRBJ1-2, the V gene TRBV19, with 9 bases identical to TRBD1. This CDR3 region has 18 residues. The junction had 14 bases not matched to a gene; V was cut back by 4 bases and J by 2 bases. Per the germline V gene, CDR1 is LNHDA and CDR2 is SQIVND (reference sequence). CDR3 region: CASSTPTGTGFINYGYTF. The CDR3 DNA is TGTGCCAGTAGTACGCCGACCGGGACAGGGTTTATCAACTATGGCTACACCTTC.

The V and J genes are TRBV29-1 and TRBJ1-2; D is possibly TRBD1 (5 bases). The V and J ends lost 6 bases and 7 bases respectively, with 18 bases between them. CDR3 size: 13 residues. Germline loops: CDR1 SQVTM, CDR2 ANQGSEA. The CDR3 region has the DNA TGCAGCGTCCTATCGGGGGGAGGAGGTGGCTACACCTTC. Its translation: CSVLSGGGGGYTF.

This chain connects TRBV6-5 to TRBJ2-5, with D possibly being TRBD1 (6 bases). CDR1 and CDR2 from the germline V gene are MNHEY and SVGAGI. The CDR3 length is 13 residues. Trimming removed 2 bases at V and 5 bases at J, with 9 bases between. Written as DNA, the CDR3 is TGTGCCAGCAGTTACCACAGGGAGGAGACCCAGTACTTC. Amino acids: CASSYHREETQYF.

Worth noting for this clone: An end of the junction differs from the germline gene, which may be a read error. The rearrangement links TRBV5-1 to TRBJ2-1; TRBD2 matches at 12 bases. Germline CDR1 SGHRS, CDR2 YFSETQ. The CDR3 runs 13 residues. CDR3 amino acids: CASSLGTSGEPFF. The CDR3 bases are TGCGCCAGCAGCTTGGGGACTAGCGGGGAGCCGTTCTTC.

The chain couples TRBV4-1 to TRBJ2-7; D ambiguous. Germline CDR1 and CDR2: MGHRA and YSYEKL. Deletions cut 2 bases from V and 5 bases from J, with 13 bases between. The CDR3 has 14 residues. The CDR3, as DNA: TGCGCCAGCAGCCAACCGGTTACTTCCGACGAGCAGTACTTC. Protein: CASSQPVTSDEQYF.

The gene calls are TRBV5-6 and TRBJ2-7, with 9 bases identical to TRBD1. CDR1 is SGHDT, CDR2 YYEEEE, per germline. The trim removed 3 bases at V and 7 bases at J, leaving 8 bases unmatched. CDR3 length equals 14 residues. CDR3 sequence (DNA): TGTGCCAGCAGCTCCAGGACAGGGGAGGGGGAGCAGTACTTC. Protein product: CASSSRTGEGEQYF.

The chain employs TRBV18 and TRBJ1-5; D remains unclear. Trimming shortened V by 6 bases and J by 1 base, and 13 bases separated the two germline ends. The CDR3 covers 15 residues. Per germline, CDR1 KGHSH and CDR2 LQKENI. The CDR3 loop is CASSDGRASNQPQHF. CDR3 bases: TGTGCCAGCTCCGACGGGCGGGCAAGCAATCAGCCCCAGCATTTT.

The rearrangement joins TRBV27 to TRBJ2-2; 7 bases are a match to TRBD2. V shed 5 bases and J 3 bases; nucleotides not matched to a gene: 12. The V gene's germline CDR1 is MNHEY and CDR2 SMNVEV (reference sequence). CDR3 size: 17 residues. CDR3 protein: CASSVSLARAYTGELFF. The CDR3 DNA sequence: TGTGCCAGCAGTGTCTCACTAGCGAGAGCTTACACCGGGGAGCTGTTTTTT.